These 29 T cell receptor beta chains share one sample of origin, sequenced in a study of cytotoxic CD8 clonotypes in ibrutinib-treated CLL. Some clones are missing from TCRdb's copy, which holds only in-frame ones; the method was immunoSEQ multiplex PCR. There are about 27,000 clones in the sample; roughly 69% occur only once, and about 54% lies in the top ten. Sequencing was performed on PBMCs, taken after 24 months of ibrutinib treatment. The receptors originated from a human donor with chronic lymphocytic leukemia.

The CDR3 nucleotides are TGTGCCAGCAGCTGGACAGGGGCGGGCGAGCAGTACTTC. This codes for CASSWTGAGEQYF. J is TRBJ2-7 and V is TRBV5-5; TRBD1 aligns across 9 bases. Unmatched junction bases numbered 4, after V lost 3 bases and J lost 6 bases. This CDR3 has 13 residues. Germline CDR1 SGHKS, CDR2 YYEKEE (reference sequence).

V is TRBV25-1 and J is TRBJ2-5; possible D gene TRBD2, 6 bases. Looked up from germline, CDR1 is MGHDK and CDR2 is SYGVNS. Trimming shortened V by 4 bases and J by 0 bases, and 12 bases separated the two germline ends. This CDR3 is built from 15 residues. The CDR3 here is CASSAGTGDQETQYF. The CDR3, as DNA: TGTGCCAGCAGTGCGGGCACGGGGGACCAAGAGACCCAGTACTTC. Full variable domain (remainder filled in from reference TRBV25-1 and TRBJ2-5): EADIYQTPRYLVIGTGKKITLECSQTMGHDKMYWYQQDPGMELHLIHYSYGVNSTEKGDLSSESTVSRIRTEHFPLTLESARPSHTSQYLCASSAGTGDQETQYFGPGTRLLVL.

In this sample, this clone turned up a few times. The chain combines TRBV4-2 with TRBJ2-1; 14 bases map to TRBD2. J lost 0 bases, V lost 4 bases, and 8 bases had no gene match. The CDR3 runs 19 residues. Per the germline V gene, CDR1 is LGHNA and CDR2 is YNFKEQ. The DNA for the CDR3 is TGTGCCAGCAGCCGACTAGCGGGGGGGCCATTCGACTCCTACAATGAGCAGTTCTTC. Its protein is CASSRLAGGPFDSYNEQFF.

CDR3 residues: CAWTPLASPKALNEQFF. The CDR3 nucleotides are TGTGCCTGGACCCCACTGGCTAGCCCAAAAGCCCTAAATGAGCAGTTCTTC. V gene TRBV30 combines with J gene TRBJ2-1, with a possible D match to TRBD2 (5 bases). The V gene's germline CDR1 is GTSNPN and CDR2 SVGIG (reference sequence). V lost 4 bases, J lost 7 bases, and 26 bases lay in between. The CDR3 has 17 amino acids.

The CDR3 here is CASRDRGRYTF. CDR3 bases: TGTGCCAGCAGGGACAGGGGCCGCTACACCTTC. The chain recombines TRBV28 with TRBJ1-2; 9 bases are shared with TRBD1. V lost 6 bases and J lost 9; bases outside the gene matches: 2. Germline-derived CDR1 and CDR2 are MDHEN and SYDVKM. The CDR3 runs 11 residues.

J is TRBJ2-7 and V is TRBV6-5; D not resolved. The CDR3 loop spans 15 amino acids. The V and J ends lost 4 bases and 2 bases respectively, with 15 bases between them. The germline V gene has CDR1 MNHEY and CDR2 SVGAGI. In DNA, the CDR3 is TGTGCCAGCAGTTCGACGGTCCCCACCACCTACGAGCAGTACTTC. Translating it yields CASSSTVPTTYEQYF.

This chain joins TRBV11-2 and TRBJ2-1; 13 bases fit TRBD2. Trimming cost V 5 bases and J 8 bases; bases outside gene matches: 3. The CDR3 runs 14 residues. Germline CDR1 and CDR2: SGHAT and FQNNGV. The CDR3 spells CASSPTSGGYEQFF. The CDR3 DNA reads as TGTGCCAGCAGCCCGACTAGCGGGGGGTATGAGCAGTTCTTC.

This rearrangement joins TRBV7-2 to TRBJ2-7, with TRBD2 matching 7 bases. The CDR3 loop spans 15 amino acids. The junction had 13 bases not matched to a gene; V was cut back by 7 bases and J by 4 bases. Per the germline V gene, CDR1 is SGHTA and CDR2 is FQGNSA. CDR3 residues: CASKVGGIGLYEQYF. The CDR3 region has the DNA TGTGCCAGCAAGGTGGGAGGGATTGGGTTATACGAGCAGTACTTC. Full variable domain (remainder filled in from reference TRBV7-2 and TRBJ2-7): GAGVSQSPSNKVTEKGKDVELRCDPISGHTALYWYRQSLGQGLEFLIYFQGNSAPDKSGLPSDRFSAERTGGSVSTLTIQRTQQEDSAVYLCASKVGGIGLYEQYFGPGTRLTVT.

V usage is TRBV7-8 and J usage is TRBJ2-1, with D perhaps given as TRBD1 or TRBD2 (5 bases each). The CDR3 is 15 residues long. V was clipped by 1 base and J by 8 bases, with 15 bases between them. Germline CDR1 is SGHVS and CDR2 is FQNEAQ. CDR3 protein: CASSLVGVDLDEQFF. CDR3 nucleotides: TGTGCCAGCAGCTTAGTGGGGGTTGATTTAGATGAGCAGTTCTTC.

The chain links TRBV4-1 to TRBJ1-6; D remains unclear. This CDR3 is 17 amino acids long. Looked up from germline, CDR1 is MGHRA and CDR2 is YSYEKL. Trimming stripped 2 bases from V and 0 bases from J, with 11 bases between. The CDR3 region has the DNA TGCGCCAGCAGCCAAACCCCCCTCAGCTCCTATAATTCACCCCTCCACTTT. This encodes CASSQTPLSSYNSPLHF.

This chain connects TRBV19 to TRBJ1-5; D is perhaps TRBD1 (5 bases). Per germline, CDR1 LNHDA and CDR2 SQIVND (reference sequence). There are 12 residues in the CDR3. V lost 9 bases, J lost 0 bases, and 6 bases lay in between. CDR3 DNA: TGTGCCAGAGGACATAGCAATCAGCCCCAGCATTTT. Encoded protein: CARGHSNQPQHF.

V usage is TRBV6-5 and J usage is TRBJ1-2; 11 bases match TRBD1. Germline V gives CDR1 MNHEY, CDR2 SVGAGI. CDR3 length: 15 residues. The ends lost 8 bases at V and 8 bases at J; junction bases unmatched: 13. As DNA, the CDR3 is TGTGCCAGCCGCGGTCGGACAGGGGGCGCGGGGGGCTACACCTTC. Protein product: CASRGRTGGAGGYTF.

Only a few counts were recorded for this clone. This chain links TRBV7-2 with TRBJ1-2; 8 bases are a match to TRBD1. The CDR3 loop spans 15 amino acids. The germline V gene encodes CDR1 SGHTA and CDR2 FQGNSA. Germline trimming cut 5 bases from V and 5 bases from J; bases unmatched to any gene: 10. CDR3 coding DNA: TGTGCCAGCAGCCCCCGGACAGGGTCTTTATATGGCTACACCTTC. Its protein is CASSPRTGSLYGYTF.

The chain carries TRBV7-9 and TRBJ1-2; TRBD1 might be the D (6 bases). CDR1 is SEHNR, CDR2 FQNEAQ, per germline (reference sequence). The CDR3 spans 15 residues. Trimming shortened V by 4 bases and J by 2 bases, and 14 bases separated the two germline ends. The CDR3 nucleotides read TGTGCCAGCAGCTCCATCGACAGGCTAAACTATGGCTACACCTTC. This translates into CASSSIDRLNYGYTF.

In this sample, this clone turned up a few times. The rearrangement uses TRBV5-1 and TRBJ2-7; 7 bases agree with TRBD1. The CDR3 contains 15 residues. Trimming took 0 bases from V and 5 from J; bases not matched to a gene: 8. Germline assignment: CDR1 SGHRS and CDR2 YFSETQ. The CDR3: CASSLEIGQADEQYF. CDR3 DNA sequence: TGCGCCAGCAGCTTGGAAATCGGACAGGCGGACGAGCAGTACTTC.

This rearrangement joins TRBV19 to TRBJ2-3; D perhaps matches TRBD2 (5 bases). Germline assignment: CDR1 LNHDA and CDR2 SQIVND (reference sequence). CDR3 length: 16 amino acids. Trimming cost V 3 bases and J 0 bases, with 13 bases left between them. The CDR3 sequence is CASSIRSGTSTDTQYF. The CDR3 DNA is TGTGCCAGTAGTATTAGGAGCGGAACTAGCACAGATACGCAGTATTTT.

The rearrangement joins TRBV10-2 to TRBJ2-3; unclear D gene. This CDR3 contains 13 residues. Deletions cut 0 bases from V and 1 base from J, with 2 bases between. Germline-derived CDR1 and CDR2 are WSHSY and SAAADI. The CDR3 sequence: CASSESGTDTQYF. Written as DNA, the CDR3 is TGCGCCAGCAGTGAGTCAGGCACAGATACGCAGTATTTT.

Turning to this clone: A single base is all that separates this from a far larger clone, so a read error is likely. The sample carries other DNA sequences with the same CDR3. The chain couples TRBV5-6 to TRBJ2-5; weak D call: TRBD2 (7 bases). The germline V gene encodes CDR1 SGHDT and CDR2 YYEEEE. The V end lost 0 bases, the J end lost 4 bases, and 13 bases lay between the germline ends. The CDR3 runs 15 residues. The CDR3 spells CASSLVARGGETQYF. Written as DNA, the CDR3 is TGTGCCAGCAGCTTGGTAGCGAGGGGGGGAGAGACCCAGTACTTC.

J is TRBJ1-6 and V is TRBV2; TRBD1 might be the D (6 bases). Germline V gene data show CDR1 as SNHLY and CDR2 as FYNNEI. V gave up 6 bases and J gave up 6 bases, with 12 bases separating them. The CDR3 spans 14 residues. CDR3 region: CASRYEGGNSPLHF. The CDR3 DNA follows: TGTGCCAGCAGATACGAAGGGGGTAATTCACCCCTCCACTTT.

The sample holds many counts of this clone. The gene calls are TRBV9 and TRBJ1-2; weak D call: TRBD1 (5 bases). Trimming took off 6 bases at V and 0 bases at J, with 12 bases between the two ends. The CDR3 contains 14 residues. From germline, CDR1 is SGDLS and CDR2 YYNGEE. For the CDR3, the DNA is TGTGCCAGCACCGAGGACATCTCTAACTATGGCTACACCTTC. This gives the protein CASTEDISNYGYTF.

This clone was recorded many times. The chain recombines TRBV7-8 with TRBJ1-2; no clear D. Germline assignment: CDR1 SGHVS and CDR2 FQNEAQ. Trimming took 5 bases from V and 3 from J, leaving 10 bases between them. The CDR3 sequence is 13 residues long. The CDR3 region is CASSLGGYYGYTF. CDR3 DNA sequence: TGTGCCAGCAGCCTGGGAGGGTACTATGGCTACACCTTC.

This chain joins TRBV11-1 and TRBJ2-7; no definite D call. Trimming removed 3 bases at V and 3 bases at J, with 9 bases between. From germline, CDR1 is SGHAT and CDR2 FQDESV (reference sequence). The CDR3 is 13 residues long. CDR3 DNA sequence: TGTGCCAGCAGCTTCGGCGGTCTCTACGAGCAGTACTTC. Protein product: CASSFGGLYEQYF.

V usage is TRBV29-1 and J usage is TRBJ2-7; 7 bases align to TRBD1. The germline CDR1 and CDR2 sequences are SQVTM and ANQGSEA. This CDR3 region has 13 residues. Trimming cost V 1 base and J 3 bases; bases outside gene matches: 3. The CDR3 region is CSVEVGGDYEQYF. In nucleotides, the CDR3 is TGCAGCGTTGAAGTAGGGGGCGACTACGAGCAGTACTTC.

V usage is TRBV20-1 and J usage is TRBJ2-7; D unclear. CDR3 length: 11 amino acids. Looked up from germline, CDR1 is DFQATT and CDR2 is SNEGSKA (reference sequence). The germline V and J ends were trimmed by 0 bases and 4 bases, with 4 bases remaining between them. CDR3 protein: CSAREDYEQYF. CDR3 nucleotides: TGCAGTGCTAGAGAGGATTACGAGCAGTACTTC.

The rearrangement uses TRBV23-1 and TRBJ2-1; 10 bases map to TRBD2. TRBV23-1 is designated an ORF whose function remains uncertain. The V gene end was trimmed by 0 bases and the J gene end by 6 bases; junction bases not matched to a gene: 5. The CDR3 contains 16 residues. The CDR3, as DNA: TGCGCCAGCAGTCAATCTTCCAGCGGGGGGGCCAATGAGCAGTTCTTC. As protein: CASSQSSSGGANEQFF.

This clone was recorded only once. V gene TRBV18 combines with J gene TRBJ2-5; a possible D gene is TRBD2 (7 bases). Trimming stripped 1 base from V and 0 bases from J, with 12 bases between. CDR3 size: 16 residues. Germline CDR1 is KGHSH and CDR2 is LQKENI. CDR3 residues: CASSPRGGRYQETQYF. CDR3 in DNA: TGTGCCAGCTCACCACGGGGGGGCCGCTACCAAGAGACCCAGTACTTC.

The chain recombines TRBV2 with TRBJ1-5; TRBD1 is a possible D gene (5 bases). Germline V gene sequence: CDR1 SNHLY, CDR2 FYNNEI. This CDR3 region has 13 residues. The V gene lost 3 bases and the J gene lost 6 bases, with 9 bases spanning the gap. CDR3 amino acids: CASSEEGVQPQHF. CDR3 nucleotides: TGTGCCAGCAGTGAGGAAGGGGTTCAGCCCCAGCATTTT.

This clone has just a few counts. The chain uses TRBV4-1 and TRBJ1-2; D is possibly TRBD1 (6 bases). V lost 3 bases and J lost 6, with 17 bases in between. CDR1 MGHRA and CDR2 YSYEKL come from the germline V gene. The CDR3 totals 15 residues. The CDR3, as DNA: TGCGCCAGCAGCCACCCTTGGGGGGGCGAGGATGGCTACACCTTC. Translating it yields CASSHPWGGEDGYTF.

This clone was detected a few times. The genes are TRBV6-5 and TRBJ2-2; weak D call: TRBD2 (6 bases). Trimming took 5 bases from V and 0 from J, leaving 10 bases between them. This CDR3 spans 15 amino acids. The V gene's germline CDR1 is MNHEY and CDR2 SVGAGI. The CDR3 reads CASSIAATNTGELFF. CDR3 DNA: TGTGCCAGCAGTATAGCGGCAACGAACACCGGGGAGCTGTTTTTT.